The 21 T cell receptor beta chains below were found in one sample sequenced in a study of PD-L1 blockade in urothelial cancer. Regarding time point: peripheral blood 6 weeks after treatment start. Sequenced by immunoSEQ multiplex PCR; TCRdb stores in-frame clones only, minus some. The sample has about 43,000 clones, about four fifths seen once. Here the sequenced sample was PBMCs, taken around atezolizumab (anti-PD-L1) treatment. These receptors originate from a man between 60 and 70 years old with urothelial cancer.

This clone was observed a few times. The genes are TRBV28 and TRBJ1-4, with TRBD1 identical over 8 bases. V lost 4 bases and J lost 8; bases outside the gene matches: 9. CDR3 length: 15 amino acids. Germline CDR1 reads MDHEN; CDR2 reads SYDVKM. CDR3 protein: CASSSWTGRGEKLFF. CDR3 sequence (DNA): TGTGCCAGCAGTTCTTGGACAGGGAGAGGCGAAAAACTGTTTTTT.

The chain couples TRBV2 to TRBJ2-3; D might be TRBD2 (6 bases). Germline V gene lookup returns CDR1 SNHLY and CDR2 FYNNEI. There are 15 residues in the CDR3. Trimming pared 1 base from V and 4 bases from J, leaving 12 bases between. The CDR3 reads CASSEVGREADTQYF. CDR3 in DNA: TGTGCCAGCAGTGAAGTAGGCAGGGAGGCAGATACGCAGTATTTT.

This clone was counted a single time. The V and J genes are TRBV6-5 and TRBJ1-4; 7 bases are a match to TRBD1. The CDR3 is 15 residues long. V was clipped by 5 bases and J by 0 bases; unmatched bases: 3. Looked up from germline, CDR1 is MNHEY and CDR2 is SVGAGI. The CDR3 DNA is TGTGCCAGCAGTCCCGGGACAGCAACTAATGAAAAACTGTTTTTT. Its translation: CASSPGTATNEKLFF.

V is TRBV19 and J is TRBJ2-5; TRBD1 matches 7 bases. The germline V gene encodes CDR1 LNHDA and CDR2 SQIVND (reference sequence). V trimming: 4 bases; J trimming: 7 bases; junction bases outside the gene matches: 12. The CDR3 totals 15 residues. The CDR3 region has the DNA TGTGCCAGTAGTAGGCGACAGGGCGCGCAGGGGACCCAGTACTTC. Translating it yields CASSRRQGAQGTQYF.

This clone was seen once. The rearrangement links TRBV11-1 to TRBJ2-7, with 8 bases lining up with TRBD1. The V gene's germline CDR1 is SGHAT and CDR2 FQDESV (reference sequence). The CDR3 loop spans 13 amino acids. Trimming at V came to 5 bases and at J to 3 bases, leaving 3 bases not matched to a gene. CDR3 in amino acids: CASSRDRIYEQYF. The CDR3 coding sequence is TGTGCCAGCAGCCGGGACAGGATCTACGAGCAGTACTTC.

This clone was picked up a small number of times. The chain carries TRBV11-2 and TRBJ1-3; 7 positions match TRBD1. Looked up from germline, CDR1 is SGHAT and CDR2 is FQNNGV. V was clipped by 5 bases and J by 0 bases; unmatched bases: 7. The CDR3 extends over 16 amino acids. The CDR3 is CASSKTGAHSGNTIYF. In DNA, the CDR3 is TGTGCCAGCAGCAAAACAGGGGCACACTCTGGAAACACCATATATTTT. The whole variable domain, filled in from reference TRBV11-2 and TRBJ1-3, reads EAGVAQSPRYKIIEKRQSVAFWCNPISGHATLYWYQQILGQGPKLLIQFQNNGVVDDSQLPKDRFSAERLKGVDSTLKIQPAKLEDSAVYLCASSKTGAHSGNTIYFGEGSWLTVV.

Here the CDR3 reads CAGHRGLGEAFF. As DNA, the CDR3 is TGTGCCGGCCACAGGGGGCTGGGTGAAGCTTTCTTT. The rearrangement joins TRBV30 to TRBJ1-1; 9 bases fit TRBD1. Losses at the gene ends were 8 bases for V and 7 bases for J; bases not matched to a gene: 8. The CDR3 totals 12 residues. In germline, CDR1 is GTSNPN, CDR2 SVGIG (reference sequence).

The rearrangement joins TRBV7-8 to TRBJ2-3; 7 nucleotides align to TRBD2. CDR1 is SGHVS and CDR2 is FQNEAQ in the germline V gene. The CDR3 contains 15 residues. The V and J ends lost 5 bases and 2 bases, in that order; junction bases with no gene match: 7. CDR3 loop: CASSPPGGYTDTQYF. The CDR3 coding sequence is TGTGCCAGCAGCCCCCCGGGGGGTTACACAGATACGCAGTATTTT.

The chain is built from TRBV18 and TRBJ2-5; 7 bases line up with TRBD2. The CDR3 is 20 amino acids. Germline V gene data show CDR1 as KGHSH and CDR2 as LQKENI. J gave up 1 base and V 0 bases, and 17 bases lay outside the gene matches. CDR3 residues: CASSPPGEGGGIPSQETQYF. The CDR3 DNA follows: TGTGCCAGCTCACCACCGGGGGAGGGCGGAGGTATCCCCAGCCAAGAGACCCAGTACTTC.

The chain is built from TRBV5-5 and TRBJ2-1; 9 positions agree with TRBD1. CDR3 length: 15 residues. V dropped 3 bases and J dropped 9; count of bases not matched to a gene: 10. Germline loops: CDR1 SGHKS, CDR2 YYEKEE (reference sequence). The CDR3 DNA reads TGTGCCAGCAGCTCCGATGTACAGGGGGCTGGTGAGCAGTTCTTC. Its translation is CASSSDVQGAGEQFF.

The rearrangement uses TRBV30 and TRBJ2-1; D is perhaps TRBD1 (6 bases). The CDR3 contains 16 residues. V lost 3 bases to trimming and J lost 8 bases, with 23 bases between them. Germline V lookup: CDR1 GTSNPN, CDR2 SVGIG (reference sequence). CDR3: CAWSPQGGQGLDEQFF. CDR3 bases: TGTGCCTGGAGCCCCCAAGGTGGGCAGGGGCTCGATGAGCAGTTCTTC. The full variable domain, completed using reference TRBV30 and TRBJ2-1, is SQTIHQWPATLVQPVGSPLSLECTVEGTSNPNLYWYRQAAGRGLQLLFYSVGIGQISSEVPQNLSASRPQDRQFILSSKKLLLSDSGFYLCAWSPQGGQGLDEQFFGPGTRLTVL.

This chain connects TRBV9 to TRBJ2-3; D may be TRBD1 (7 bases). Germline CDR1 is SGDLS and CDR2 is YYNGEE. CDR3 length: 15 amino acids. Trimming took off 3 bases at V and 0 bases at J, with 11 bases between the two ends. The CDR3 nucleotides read TGTGCCAGCAGCGCAGGGGGGAGAAGCACAGATACGCAGTATTTT. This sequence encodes CASSAGGRSTDTQYF.

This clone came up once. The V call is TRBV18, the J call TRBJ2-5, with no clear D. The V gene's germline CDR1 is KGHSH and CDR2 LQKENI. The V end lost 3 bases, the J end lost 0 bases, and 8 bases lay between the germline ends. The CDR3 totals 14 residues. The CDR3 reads CASSPIDNQETQYF. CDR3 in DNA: TGTGCCAGCTCACCGATCGACAACCAAGAGACCCAGTACTTC. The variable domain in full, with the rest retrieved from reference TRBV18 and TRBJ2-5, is NAGVMQNPRHLVRRRGQEARLRCSPMKGHSHVYWYRQLPEEGLKFMVYLQKENIIDESGMPKERFSAEFPKEGPSILRIQQVVRGDSAAYFCASSPIDNQETQYFGPGTRLLVL.

CDR3 protein: CASSLLRQGAGELFF. The CDR3 nucleotides are TGCGCCAGCAGCCTCCTTAGACAGGGGGCCGGGGAGCTGTTTTTT. The chain is built from TRBV4-1 and TRBJ2-2; 9 positions match TRBD1. In germline, CDR1 is MGHRA, CDR2 YSYEKL. This CDR3 spans 15 amino acids. The V and J ends lost 4 bases and 6 bases, in that order; junction bases with no gene match: 6.

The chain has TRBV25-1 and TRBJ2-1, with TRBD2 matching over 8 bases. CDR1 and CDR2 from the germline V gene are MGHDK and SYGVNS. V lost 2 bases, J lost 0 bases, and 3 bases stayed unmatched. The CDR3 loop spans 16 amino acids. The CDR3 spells CASSEVRGGSYNEQFF. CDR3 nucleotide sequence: TGTGCCAGCAGTGAAGTCCGGGGGGGCTCCTACAATGAGCAGTTCTTC.

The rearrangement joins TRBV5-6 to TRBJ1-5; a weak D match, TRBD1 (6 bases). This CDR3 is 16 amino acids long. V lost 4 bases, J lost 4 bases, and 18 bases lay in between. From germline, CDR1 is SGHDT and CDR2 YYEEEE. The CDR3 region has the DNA TGTGCCAGCAGCACAATAGCGAAGGGGGTAAATCAGCCCCAGCATTTT. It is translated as CASSTIAKGVNQPQHF.

CDR3 sequence: CATSRDGTRGNEQFF. The CDR3 region has the DNA TGTGCCACCAGCAGAGATGGCACCAGGGGAAATGAGCAGTTCTTC. The rearrangement joins TRBV15 to TRBJ2-1; the D gene is possibly TRBD1 (6 bases). This CDR3 is built from 15 residues. Trimming cost V 0 bases and J 7 bases, with 13 bases left between them. Germline values: CDR1 LNHNV, CDR2 YYDKDF (reference sequence).

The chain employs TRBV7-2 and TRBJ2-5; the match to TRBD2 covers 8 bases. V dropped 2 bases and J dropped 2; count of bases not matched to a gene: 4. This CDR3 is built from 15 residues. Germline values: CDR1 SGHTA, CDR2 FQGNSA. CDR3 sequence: CASSLRRGAQETQYF. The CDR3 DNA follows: TGTGCCAGCAGCTTACGGCGGGGGGCTCAAGAGACCCAGTACTTC.

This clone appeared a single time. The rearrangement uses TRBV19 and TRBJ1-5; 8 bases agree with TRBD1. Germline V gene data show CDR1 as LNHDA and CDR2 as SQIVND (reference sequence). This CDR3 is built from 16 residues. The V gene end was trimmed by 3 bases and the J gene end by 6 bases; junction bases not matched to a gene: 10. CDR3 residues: CASSMRGGTGGQPQHF. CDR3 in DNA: TGTGCCAGTAGTATGCGAGGGGGAACAGGGGGTCAGCCCCAGCATTTT.

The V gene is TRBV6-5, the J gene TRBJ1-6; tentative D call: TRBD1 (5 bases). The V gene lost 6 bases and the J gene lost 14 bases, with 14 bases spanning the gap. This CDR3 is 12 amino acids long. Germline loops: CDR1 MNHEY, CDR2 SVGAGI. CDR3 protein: CASRDGSGALHF. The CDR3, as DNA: TGTGCCAGCAGGGACGGGTCGGGGGCCCTCCACTTT.

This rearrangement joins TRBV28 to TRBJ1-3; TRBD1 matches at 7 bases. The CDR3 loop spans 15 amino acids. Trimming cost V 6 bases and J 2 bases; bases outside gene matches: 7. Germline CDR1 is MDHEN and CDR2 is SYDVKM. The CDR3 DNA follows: TGTGCCAGCAGCCCACGCGGGACAGCTGGAAACACCATATATTTT. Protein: CASSPRGTAGNTIYF.